The TCR beta chain under discussion was sequenced for a study of T cells after yellow fever vaccination (dated 2019 in TCRdb). Notes on the research overall: The SMART-Seq v4 Ultra Low Input RNA kit was used to prepare libraries from fractions with low cell numbers. The cohort comprised two healthy male donors, one aged 18 to 30 and one aged 30 to 40 years. To track T-cell clones before and after primary and booster YFV17D yellow fever vaccination, bulk TCR alpha and beta repertoires were sequenced longitudinally. Bulk PBMC replicates and cell subsets were isolated from blood drawn at multiple timepoints before and after both primary and secondary immunization.

Sequencing was performed on an Illumina NovaSeq 6000. TCR cDNA was synthesized by 5'RACE template switching, which introduced a universal primer site and unique molecular identifiers. Priming for cDNA synthesis came from both the TCR alpha and TCR beta constant segments. Libraries were amplified in two PCR steps, with sample barcodes and sequencing adapters added in the second step. Libraries were sequenced on Illumina HiSeq 2500 (2x100 bp) or NovaSeq (2x150 bp). Under the source paper's analysis protocol: MIGEC handled demultiplexing of reads and collapsing into UMI consensus sequences, while MiXCR performed V(D)J alignment. Clonotypes responding to the vaccine were identified with edgeR on replicate PBMC samples, with the criteria of FDR below 0.01 and a log2 fold change above 5 up to day 15. Each bulk clonotype received a CD4 or CD8 identity based on whether the sequenced CD4 or CD8 repertoire contained that clonotype at higher abundance. TCRdb reprocessed the public reads (quality trimming at Q25 with fastp, clone calling with MiXCR) and kept in-frame beta chains. Records with the same CDR3 protein are collapsed into one entry carrying the most frequent genes and DNA. V and J calls and clone size were set by TCRdb, not the authors. Present in this sample are some 250,000 distinct CDR3 sequences, about 3.9% of which were seen just once. 15% to 20% of the sample belongs to the ten largest clones.

This clonotype was picked up many times. Its specific antigen is unknown. Per-nucleotide qualities are absent, and no much larger clonotype sits a single base away. Overall study results and their limits: Compared with the primary T-cell response, the secondary T-cell response was weaker but faster, peaking on day 5 rather than day 15. Because the study included only two donors, the extent to which the findings can be generalized is limited. Most clones expanded after primary vaccination (almost 97% of CD4 and roughly 90% of CD8) were re-detected after the booster, suggesting that broad memory maintenance occurred. A small fraction of clonotypes showed up in both the CD4 and CD8 compartments, probably as a result of convergent recombination. Because abundant contaminating clonotypes from the bulk population could be contained in FACS-sorted repertoires, computational filtering was required.

This specimen's treatment or condition label, interpreted: live attenuated yellow fever vaccine strain. Two biological replicates of bulk PBMCs were collected at each blood-draw timepoint. A standard Ficoll-Paque protocol was used to isolate PBMCs from peripheral blood. RNA was extracted with TriZol from bulk PBMCs, CD4 and CD8 fractions, and dextramer-positive and dextramer-negative fractions. At the junction V is shortened by 0 bases and J by 2 bases; bases outside the gene matches: 5. Spanning cysteine to phenylalanine, the CDR3 consists of 16 amino acids. The DNA shown is the 48-base CDR3, in frame from base 1. CDR1 and CDR2, per the germline V gene, are SGDLS and YYNGEE.

The clonotype comes from a man between 18 and 35 years old who received the YFV17D yellow fever vaccine. The sample here was PBMCs, taken 15 days after the yellow fever booster vaccination. The rearranged segments are TRBV9 and TRBJ2-3, with 8 bases in between that match TRBD2. CDR3 region: CASSVVVGGATDTQYF. The DNA is TGTGCCAGCAGCGTAGTAGTCGGGGGGGCCACAGATACGCAGTATTTT.